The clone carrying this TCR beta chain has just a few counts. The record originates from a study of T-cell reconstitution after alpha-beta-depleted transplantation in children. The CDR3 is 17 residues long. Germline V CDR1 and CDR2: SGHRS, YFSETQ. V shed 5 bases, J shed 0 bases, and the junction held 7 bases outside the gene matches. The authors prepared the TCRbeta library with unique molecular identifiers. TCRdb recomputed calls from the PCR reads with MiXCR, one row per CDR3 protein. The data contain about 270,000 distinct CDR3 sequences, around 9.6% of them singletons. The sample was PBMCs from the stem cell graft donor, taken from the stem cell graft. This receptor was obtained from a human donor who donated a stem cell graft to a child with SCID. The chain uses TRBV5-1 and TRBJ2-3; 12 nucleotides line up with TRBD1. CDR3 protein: CASSAGTGGLSTDTQYF. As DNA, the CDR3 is TGCGCCAGCAGTGCCGGGACAGGGGGCTTAAGCACAGATACGCAGTATTTT. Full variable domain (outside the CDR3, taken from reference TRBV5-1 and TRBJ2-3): KAGVTQTPRYLIKTRGQQVTLSCSPISGHRSVSWYQQTPGQGLQFLFEYFSETQRNKGNFPGRFSGRQFSNSRSEMNVSTLELGDSALYLCASSAGTGGLSTDTQYFGPGTRLTVL.